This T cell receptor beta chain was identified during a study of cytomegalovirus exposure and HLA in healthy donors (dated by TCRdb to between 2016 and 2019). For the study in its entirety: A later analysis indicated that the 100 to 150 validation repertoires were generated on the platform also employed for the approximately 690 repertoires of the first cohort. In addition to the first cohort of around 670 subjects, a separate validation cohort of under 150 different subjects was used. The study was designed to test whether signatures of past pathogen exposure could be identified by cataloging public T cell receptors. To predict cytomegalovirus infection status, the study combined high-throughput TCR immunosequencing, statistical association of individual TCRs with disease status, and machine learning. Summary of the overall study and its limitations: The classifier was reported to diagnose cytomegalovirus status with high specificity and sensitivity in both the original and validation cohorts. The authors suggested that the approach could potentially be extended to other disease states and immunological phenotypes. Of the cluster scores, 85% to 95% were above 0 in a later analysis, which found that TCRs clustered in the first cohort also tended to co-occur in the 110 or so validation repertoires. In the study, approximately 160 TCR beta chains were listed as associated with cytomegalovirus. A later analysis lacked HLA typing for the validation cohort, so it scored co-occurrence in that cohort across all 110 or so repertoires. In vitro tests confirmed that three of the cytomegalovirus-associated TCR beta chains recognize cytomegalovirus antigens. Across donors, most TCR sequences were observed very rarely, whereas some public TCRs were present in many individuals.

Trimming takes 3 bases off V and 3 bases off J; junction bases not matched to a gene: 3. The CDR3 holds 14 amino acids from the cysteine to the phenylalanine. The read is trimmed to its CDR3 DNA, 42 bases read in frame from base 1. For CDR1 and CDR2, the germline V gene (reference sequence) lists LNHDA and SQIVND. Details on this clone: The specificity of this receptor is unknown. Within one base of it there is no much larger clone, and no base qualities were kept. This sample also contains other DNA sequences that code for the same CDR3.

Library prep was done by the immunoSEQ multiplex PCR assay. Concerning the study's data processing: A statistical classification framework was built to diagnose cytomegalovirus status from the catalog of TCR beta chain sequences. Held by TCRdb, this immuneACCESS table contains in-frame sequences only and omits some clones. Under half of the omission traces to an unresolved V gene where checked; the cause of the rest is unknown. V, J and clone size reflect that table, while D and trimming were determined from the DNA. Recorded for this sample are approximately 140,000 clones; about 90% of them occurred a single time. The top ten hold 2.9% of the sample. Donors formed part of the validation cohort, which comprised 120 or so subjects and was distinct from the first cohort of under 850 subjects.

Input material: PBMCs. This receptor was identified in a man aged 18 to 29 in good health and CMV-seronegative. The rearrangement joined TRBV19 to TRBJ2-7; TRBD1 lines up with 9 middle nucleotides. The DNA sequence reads TGTGCCAGTAGTATTTTGGGACAGGGCTACGAGCAGTACTTC. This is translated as CASSILGQGYEQYF.